This entry lists 24 T cell receptor beta chains sequenced from one sample in a study of cytomegalovirus exposure and HLA in healthy donors. Data came from immunoSEQ multiplex PCR; TCRdb stores just in-frame clones and leaves some out. This sample yields over 200,000 clones, of which about 86% are seen a single time; roughly 3% belongs to the top ten. The specimen was PBMCs. The receptors shown here come from a woman aged 18-35 years in good health and CMV-seronegative.

The chain couples TRBV27 to TRBJ2-7, with TRBD1 matching over 9 bases. CDR3 length equals 16 residues. The J segment lost 2 bases and the V segment lost 5 bases, leaving 10 bases of the junction unmatched. Germline-derived CDR1 and CDR2 are MNHEY and SMNVEV (reference sequence). CDR3 DNA sequence: TGTGCCAGCAGTCCCCTGCGAGGGACAGGGCCCTACGAGCAGTACTTC. The encoded protein is CASSPLRGTGPYEQYF.

This chain uses TRBV2 with TRBJ2-7; D is undetermined. Trimming cost V 5 bases and J 5 bases, with 16 bases left between them. Looked up from germline, CDR1 is SNHLY and CDR2 is FYNNEI. This CDR3 is 14 amino acids long. CDR3 amino acids: CASSRSTLSNEQYF. For the CDR3, the DNA is TGTGCCAGCAGTCGGTCCACCCTATCTAACGAGCAGTACTTC.

The rearrangement uses TRBV29-1 and TRBJ2-3; possibly TRBD1 for D (5 bases). The V and J ends lost 3 bases and 4 bases respectively, with 8 bases between them. The V gene's germline CDR1 is SQVTM and CDR2 ANQGSEA. The CDR3 totals 12 residues. CDR3 DNA sequence: TGCAGCGTTGATACAGGTCCAGATACGCAGTATTTT. As protein: CSVDTGPDTQYF.

This clone was found once. This chain uses TRBV15 with TRBJ1-5, with a weak D call TRBD1 (6 bases). Per the germline V gene, CDR1 is LNHNV and CDR2 is YYDKDF (reference sequence). Trimming removed 0 bases from V and 0 bases from J, with 15 bases in between. The CDR3 sequence is 18 residues long. The CDR3 reads CATSRDSGTSYSNQPQHF. For the CDR3, the DNA is TGTGCCACCAGCAGAGACTCCGGGACAAGCTATAGCAATCAGCCCCAGCATTTT.

The chain employs TRBV19 and TRBJ2-1, with 8 nucleotides matching TRBD2. Germline V lookup: CDR1 LNHDA, CDR2 SQIVND (reference sequence). The CDR3 sequence is 18 residues long. After removal of 5 bases from V and 0 bases from J, the junction contained 12 bases not matched to a gene. CDR3 DNA: TGTGCCAGTAGTCCACAAGGAGCGGGAGCCAGCTCCTACAATGAGCAGTTCTTC. Encoded protein: CASSPQGAGASSYNEQFF.

The chain carries TRBV28 and TRBJ2-1, with D unclear. V was shortened by 2 bases and J by 10 bases, with 12 bases between the two germline ends. This CDR3 contains 13 residues. Germline V gene data show CDR1 as MDHEN and CDR2 as SYDVKM. CDR3 in DNA: TGTGCCAGCAGTTTAAGTGGCCCTTGGGAGCAGTTCTTC. Translated: CASSLSGPWEQFF.

The chain combines TRBV11-2 with TRBJ2-5; 8 nucleotides align to TRBD1. CDR1 and CDR2 from the germline V gene are SGHAT and FQNNGV. The V and J ends lost 5 bases and 4 bases, in that order; junction bases with no gene match: 3. This CDR3 region has 13 residues. CDR3 region: CASSLGQGETQYF. Here the CDR3 DNA reads TGTGCCAGCAGCCTAGGACAGGGAGAGACCCAGTACTTC. The entire variable domain, with the rest obtained from reference TRBV11-2 and TRBJ2-5, is as follows: EAGVAQSPRYKIIEKRQSVAFWCNPISGHATLYWYQQILGQGPKLLIQFQNNGVVDDSQLPKDRFSAERLKGVDSTLKIQPAKLEDSAVYLCASSLGQGETQYFGPGTRLLVL.

This chain links TRBV6-5 with TRBJ2-7, with TRBD2 as a possible D gene (5 bases). V gave up 3 bases and J gave up 2 bases, with 14 bases separating them. The CDR3 spans 15 residues. From germline, CDR1 is MNHEY and CDR2 SVGAGI. CDR3 in amino acids: CASSYGASGTYEQYF. In DNA form, the CDR3 reads TGTGCCAGCAGTTATGGTGCGTCGGGAACCTACGAGCAGTACTTC.

Turning to this clone: Additional DNA sequences in this sample encode the identical CDR3. V and J are TRBV29-1 and TRBJ1-1; tentative D call: TRBD1 (6 bases). Trimming removed 6 bases at V and 0 bases at J, with 8 bases between. Germline V gives CDR1 SQVTM, CDR2 ANQGSEA. The CDR3 is made up of 12 amino acids. The DNA of the CDR3 is TGCAGCGTAACAGGGATGAACACTGAAGCTTTCTTT. Translation gives CSVTGMNTEAFF.

The chain joins TRBV4-1 to TRBJ2-7, with D possibly being TRBD1 (5 bases). V was shortened by 3 bases and J by 7 bases, with 19 bases between the two germline ends. Germline loops: CDR1 MGHRA, CDR2 YSYEKL. This CDR3 comprises 15 residues. The CDR3 nucleotides read TGCGCCAGCAGCCAGAGACAGACCGCTCTATGGGAGCAGTACTTC. Translation gives CASSQRQTALWEQYF.

The chain uses TRBV28 and TRBJ2-1, with 9 positions matching TRBD2. V shed 6 bases and J 7 bases; nucleotides not matched to a gene: 10. Germline lookup yields CDR1 MDHEN and CDR2 SYDVKM. The CDR3 loop spans 15 amino acids. CDR3: CASRQIAGARNEQFF. The DNA for the CDR3 is TGTGCCAGCAGGCAGATAGCGGGAGCGCGAAATGAGCAGTTCTTC.

This chain joins TRBV2 and TRBJ2-3, with 8 nucleotides matching TRBD2. Per the germline V gene, CDR1 is SNHLY and CDR2 is FYNNEI. The CDR3 has 13 amino acids. Trimming at V came to 8 bases and at J to 2 bases, leaving 3 bases not matched to a gene. CDR3 DNA sequence: TGTGCCAGCTCGGGAGGGATCACAGATACGCAGTATTTT. Translated, it gives CASSGGITDTQYF.

The V and J genes are TRBV6-5 and TRBJ1-3; TRBD1 is a possible D gene (5 bases). This CDR3 is built from 15 residues. The germline V gene encodes CDR1 MNHEY and CDR2 SVGAGI. V dropped 8 bases and J dropped 0 bases, with 14 bases sitting between them. In nucleotides, the CDR3 is TGTGCCAGCGGCCGACAGCCCGACTCTGGAAACACCATATATTTT. Protein product: CASGRQPDSGNTIYF.

The chain employs TRBV19 and TRBJ1-5; weak D call: TRBD1 (6 bases). Trimming shortened V by 2 bases and J by 6 bases, and 23 bases separated the two germline ends. This CDR3 has 18 residues. Per germline, CDR1 LNHDA and CDR2 SQIVND (reference sequence). For the CDR3, the DNA is TGTGCCAGTAGTATATTGGGGGGGCAGCTCTTGAGGATTCAGCCCCAGCATTTT. It is translated as CASSILGGQLLRIQPQHF.

This chain connects TRBV29-1 to TRBJ2-3; a weak D match, TRBD1 (5 bases). This CDR3 region has 15 residues. The germline V gene encodes CDR1 SQVTM and CDR2 ANQGSEA. Trimming stripped 3 bases from V and 0 bases from J, with 13 bases between. The chain's CDR3 is CSVEATATSTDTQYF. The DNA of the CDR3 is TGCAGCGTTGAGGCGACAGCCACTAGCACAGATACGCAGTATTTT.

The chain carries TRBV5-1 and TRBJ2-7; 7 positions agree with TRBD2. This CDR3 has 15 amino acids. Germline lookup yields CDR1 SGHRS and CDR2 YFSETQ. V dropped 1 base and J dropped 0; count of bases not matched to a gene: 4. CDR3 DNA: TGCGCCAGCAGCTTGTCCGGGAGGAACTCCTACGAGCAGTACTTC. Amino acids: CASSLSGRNSYEQYF.

The chain links TRBV6-5 to TRBJ1-2; TRBD1 agrees at 8 bases. Germline assignment: CDR1 MNHEY and CDR2 SVGAGI. This CDR3 contains 15 residues. J gave up 4 bases and V 5 bases, and 9 bases lay outside the gene matches. CDR3: CASSRFTGGSYGYTF. The CDR3 DNA is TGTGCCAGCAGTCGATTTACAGGGGGGAGCTATGGCTACACCTTC.

This clone is a singleton in its sample. V usage is TRBV4-1 and J usage is TRBJ1-4, with 7 bases lining up with TRBD1. V gave up 4 bases and J gave up 4 bases; unmatched junction bases: 6. Germline CDR1 is MGHRA and CDR2 is YSYEKL. CDR3 length: 15 residues. The CDR3: CASSRTGTDNEKLFF. The CDR3 nucleotides are TGCGCCAGCAGCCGCACCGGGACAGATAATGAAAAACTGTTTTTT.

CDR3 protein: CASSEILGLAGIPYEQYF. CDR3 sequence (DNA): TGTGCCAGTAGTGAAATCCTGGGACTAGCGGGAATACCCTACGAGCAGTACTTC. This chain connects TRBV19 to TRBJ2-7; 13 bases are shared with TRBD2. Germline CDR1 is LNHDA and CDR2 is SQIVND (reference sequence). This CDR3 has 18 residues. The V segment lost 5 bases and the J segment 2 bases; nucleotides outside the gene matches: 12.

The CDR3 reads CASSRLALGEQFF. The CDR3 coding sequence is TGTGCCAGCAGTCGTCTAGCCCTCGGTGAGCAGTTCTTC. The V gene is TRBV2, the J gene TRBJ2-1, with TRBD2 as a possible D gene (5 bases). The CDR3 totals 13 residues. Trimming took off 5 bases at V and 9 bases at J, with 14 bases between the two ends. The germline CDR1 and CDR2 sequences are SNHLY and FYNNEI. Variable domain in full (rest from reference TRBV2 and TRBJ2-1): EPEVTQTPSHQVTQMGQEVILRCVPISNHLYFYWYRQILGQKVEFLVSFYNNEISEKSEIFDDQFSVERPDGSNFTLKIRSTKLEDSAMYFCASSRLALGEQFFGPGTRLTVL.

The chain employs TRBV12-5 and TRBJ2-5; D is perhaps TRBD2 (5 bases). CDR3 size: 13 residues. Germline assignment: CDR1 LGHNT and CDR2 FRNRAP. V was trimmed by 7 bases and J by 1 base, leaving 10 bases between them. CDR3 region: CASARLAQETQYF. CDR3 nucleotides: TGTGCTAGTGCACGGCTAGCCCAAGAGACCCAGTACTTC.

The table lists this clone with a count of one. The V and J genes are TRBV30 and TRBJ1-4; 7 nucleotides line up with TRBD1. V trimming: 2 bases; J trimming: 8 bases; junction bases outside the gene matches: 2. This CDR3 is 12 amino acids long. CDR1 and CDR2 (germline): GTSNPN, SVGIG (reference sequence). The CDR3 region is CAWSTTGEKLFF. In nucleotides, the CDR3 is TGTGCCTGGAGTACGACAGGGGAAAAACTGTTTTTT.

This chain uses TRBV9 with TRBJ2-7; 7 bases are a match to TRBD2. The length of the CDR3 is 14 residues. With 2 bases clipped from V and 5 bases from J, the junction kept 7 bases outside the gene matches. CDR1 is SGDLS, CDR2 YYNGEE, per germline. Here the CDR3 reads CASSVGTIHHEQYF. The CDR3 nucleotides read TGTGCCAGCAGCGTCGGGACTATCCACCACGAGCAGTACTTC. The complete variable domain, with remaining parts taken from reference TRBV9 and TRBJ2-7, reads DSGVTQTPKHLITATGQRVTLRCSPRSGDLSVYWYQQSLDQGLQFLIQYYNGEERAKGNILERFSAQQFPDLHSELNLSSLELGDSALYFCASSVGTIHHEQYFGPGTRLTVT.

V and J are TRBV4-2 and TRBJ2-7; D is possibly TRBD2 (5 bases). The V and J ends lost 1 base and 4 bases respectively, with 11 bases between them. This CDR3 is 14 amino acids long. CDR1 is LGHNA, CDR2 YNFKEQ, per germline. The CDR3 DNA is TGTGCCAGCAGCCAAGGCGGACTGTTTTACGAGCAGTACTTC. Its translation: CASSQGGLFYEQYF.